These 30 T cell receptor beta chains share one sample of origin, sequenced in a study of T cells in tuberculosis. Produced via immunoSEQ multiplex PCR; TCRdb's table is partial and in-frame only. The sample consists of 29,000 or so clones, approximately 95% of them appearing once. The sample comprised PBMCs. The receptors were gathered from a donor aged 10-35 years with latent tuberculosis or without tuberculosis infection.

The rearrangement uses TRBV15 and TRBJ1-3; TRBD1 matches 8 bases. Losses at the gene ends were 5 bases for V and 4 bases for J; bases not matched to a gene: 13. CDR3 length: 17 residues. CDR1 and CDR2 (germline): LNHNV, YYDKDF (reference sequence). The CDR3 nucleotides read TGTGCCACCAGCCCCCGGACAGGGACTCTTATCGGAAACACCATATATTTT. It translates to CATSPRTGTLIGNTIYF.

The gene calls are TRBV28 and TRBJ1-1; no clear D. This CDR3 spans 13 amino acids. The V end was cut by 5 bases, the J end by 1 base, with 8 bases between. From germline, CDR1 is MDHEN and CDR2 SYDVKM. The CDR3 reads CASSLRRNTEAFF. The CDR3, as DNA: TGTGCCAGCAGTCTCAGAAGGAACACTGAAGCTTTCTTT.

The CDR3 reads CASSLKAGGLSNYGYTF. The CDR3 bases are TGCGCCAGCAGCTTGAAAGCAGGGGGTTTATCGAACTATGGCTACACCTTC. The chain recombines TRBV5-1 with TRBJ1-2, with 7 bases matching TRBD1. Germline V gene lookup returns CDR1 SGHRS and CDR2 YFSETQ. V lost 1 base and J lost 2; bases outside the gene matches: 11. This CDR3 contains 17 residues.

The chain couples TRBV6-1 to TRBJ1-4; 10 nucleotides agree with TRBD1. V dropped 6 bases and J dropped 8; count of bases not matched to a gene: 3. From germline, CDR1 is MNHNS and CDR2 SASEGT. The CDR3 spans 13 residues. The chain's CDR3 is CASSRTGGEKLFF. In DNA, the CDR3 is TGTGCCAGCAGCCGGACAGGGGGGGAAAAACTGTTTTTT.

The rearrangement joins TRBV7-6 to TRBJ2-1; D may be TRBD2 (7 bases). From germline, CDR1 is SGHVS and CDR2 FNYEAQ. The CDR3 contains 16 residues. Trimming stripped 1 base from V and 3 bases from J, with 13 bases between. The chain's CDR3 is CASSLVGGVLYNEQFF. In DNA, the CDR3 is TGTGCCAGCAGCTTAGTAGGGGGGGTACTCTACAATGAGCAGTTCTTC.

DNA of the CDR3: TGTGCCAGTAGTAGTAAGGAGAATTCACCCCTCCACTTT. The encoded protein is CASSSKENSPLHF. The gene calls are TRBV19 and TRBJ1-6; D gene ambiguous. The CDR3 has 13 amino acids. Trimming shortened V by 4 bases and J by 7 bases, and 8 bases separated the two germline ends. Germline V gene lookup returns CDR1 LNHDA and CDR2 SQIVND (reference sequence).

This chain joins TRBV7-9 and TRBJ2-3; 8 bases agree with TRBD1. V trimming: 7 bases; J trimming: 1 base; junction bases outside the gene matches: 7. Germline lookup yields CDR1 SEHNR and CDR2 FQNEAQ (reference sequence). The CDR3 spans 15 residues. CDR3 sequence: CASNPHRGGTDTQYF. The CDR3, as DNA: TGTGCCAGCAACCCCCACAGGGGGGGCACAGATACGCAGTATTTT.

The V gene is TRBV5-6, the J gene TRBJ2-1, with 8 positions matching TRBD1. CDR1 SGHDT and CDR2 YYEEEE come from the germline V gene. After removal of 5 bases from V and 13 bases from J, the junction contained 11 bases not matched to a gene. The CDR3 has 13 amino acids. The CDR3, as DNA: TGTGCCAGCAGAACTACAGGGGGTTTTGATCAGTTCTTC. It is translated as CASRTTGGFDQFF. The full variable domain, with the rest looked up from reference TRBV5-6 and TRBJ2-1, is DAGVTQSPTHLIKTRGQQVTLRCSPKSGHDTVSWYQQALGQGPQFIFQYYEEEERQRGNFPDRFSGHQFPNYSSELNVNALLLGDSALYLCASRTTGGFDQFFGPGTRLTVL.

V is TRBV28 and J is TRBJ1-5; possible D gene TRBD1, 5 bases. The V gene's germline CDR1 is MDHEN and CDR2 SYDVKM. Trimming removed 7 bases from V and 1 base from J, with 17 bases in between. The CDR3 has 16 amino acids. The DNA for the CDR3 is TGTGCCAGCACCCAGGAGGGGCGATTAAGCAATCAGCCCCAGCATTTT. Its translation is CASTQEGRLSNQPQHF.

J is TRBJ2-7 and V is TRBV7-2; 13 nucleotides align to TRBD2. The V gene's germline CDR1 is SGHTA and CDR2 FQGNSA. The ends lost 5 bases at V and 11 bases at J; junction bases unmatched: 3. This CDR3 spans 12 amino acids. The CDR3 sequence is CASSPGLAGKYF. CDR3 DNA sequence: TGTGCCAGCAGCCCGGGACTAGCGGGGAAGTACTTC.

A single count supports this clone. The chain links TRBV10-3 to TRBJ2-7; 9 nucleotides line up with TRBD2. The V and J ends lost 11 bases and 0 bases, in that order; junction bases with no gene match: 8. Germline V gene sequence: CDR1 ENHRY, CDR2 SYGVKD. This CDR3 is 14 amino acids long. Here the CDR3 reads CAVAGGTVSYEQYF. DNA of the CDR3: TGTGCCGTTGCGGGGGGGACAGTCTCCTACGAGCAGTACTTC.

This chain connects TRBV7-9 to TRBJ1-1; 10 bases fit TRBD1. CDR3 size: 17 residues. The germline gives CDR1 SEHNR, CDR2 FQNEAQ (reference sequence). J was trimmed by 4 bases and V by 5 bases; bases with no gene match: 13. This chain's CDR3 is CASSPGQGGTLITEAFF. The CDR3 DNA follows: TGTGCCAGCAGCCCCGGACAGGGGGGAACGTTGATCACTGAAGCTTTCTTT.

CDR3 sequence: CASSEQFPYGYTF. CDR3 in DNA: TGTGCCAGCAGTGAACAATTCCCCTATGGCTACACCTTC. The chain carries TRBV6-1 and TRBJ1-2; no clear D. Germline values: CDR1 MNHNS, CDR2 SASEGT. The V end lost 2 bases, the J end lost 4 bases, and 8 bases lay between the germline ends. The CDR3 has 13 amino acids.

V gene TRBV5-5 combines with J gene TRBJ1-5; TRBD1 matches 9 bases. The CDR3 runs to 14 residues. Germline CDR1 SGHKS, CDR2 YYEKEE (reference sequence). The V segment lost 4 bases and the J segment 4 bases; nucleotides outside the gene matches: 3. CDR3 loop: CASSAQGANQPQHF. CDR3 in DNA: TGTGCCAGCAGCGCACAGGGGGCGAATCAGCCCCAGCATTTT. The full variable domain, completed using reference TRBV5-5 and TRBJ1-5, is DAGVTQSPTHLIKTRGQQVTLRCSPISGHKSVSWYQQVLGQGPQFIFQYYEKEERGRGNFPDRFSARQFPNYSSELNVNALLLGDSALYLCASSAQGANQPQHFGDGTRLSIL.

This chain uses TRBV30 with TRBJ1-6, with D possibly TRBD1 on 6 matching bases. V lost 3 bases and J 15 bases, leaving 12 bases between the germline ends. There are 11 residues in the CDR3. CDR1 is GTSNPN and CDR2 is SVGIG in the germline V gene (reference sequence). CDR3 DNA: TGTGCCTGGAGACAGGGAGAAAACCTCCACTTT. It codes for CAWRQGENLHF.

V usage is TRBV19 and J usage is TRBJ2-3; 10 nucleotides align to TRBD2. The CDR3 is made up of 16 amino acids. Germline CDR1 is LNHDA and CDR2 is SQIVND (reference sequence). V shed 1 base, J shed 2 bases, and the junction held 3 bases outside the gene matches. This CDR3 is CASSIGLAGFTDTQYF. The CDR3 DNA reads TGTGCCAGTAGTATAGGACTAGCGGGTTTCACAGATACGCAGTATTTT.

The CDR3 DNA follows: TGTGCCAGCAGACCCCCGATATTAGAGGGCTTCCAAGAGACCCAGTACTTC. Protein: CASRPPILEGFQETQYF. V and J are TRBV27 and TRBJ2-5; tentatively, D is TRBD2 (5 bases). There are 17 residues in the CDR3. From germline, CDR1 is MNHEY and CDR2 SMNVEV (reference sequence). The V and J ends lost 6 bases and 1 base respectively, with 21 bases between them.

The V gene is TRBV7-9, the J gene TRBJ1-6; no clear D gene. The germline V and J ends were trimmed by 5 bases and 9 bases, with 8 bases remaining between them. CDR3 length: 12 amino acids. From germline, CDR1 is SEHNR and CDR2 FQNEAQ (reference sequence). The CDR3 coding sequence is TGTGCCAGCAGCCCCCGGGTTTCACCCCTCCACTTT. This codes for CASSPRVSPLHF.

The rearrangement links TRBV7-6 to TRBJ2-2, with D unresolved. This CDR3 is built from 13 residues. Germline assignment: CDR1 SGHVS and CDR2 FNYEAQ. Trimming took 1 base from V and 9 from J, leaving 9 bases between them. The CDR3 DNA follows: TGTGCCAGCAGCTTAGGGGCAGATCGGGAGCTGTTTTTT. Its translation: CASSLGADRELFF.

CDR3 nucleotide sequence: TGCGCCAGCAGTCAATGTGTCCTACAGCTTCTAAACACTGAAGCTTTCTTT. Translation: CASSQCVLQLLNTEAFF. The chain carries TRBV23-1 and TRBJ1-1; D uncertain. TRBV23-1 is treated as an ORF (open reading frame) with a function not yet certain. The CDR3 has 17 amino acids. Trimming cost V 1 base and J 2 bases, with 17 bases left between them.

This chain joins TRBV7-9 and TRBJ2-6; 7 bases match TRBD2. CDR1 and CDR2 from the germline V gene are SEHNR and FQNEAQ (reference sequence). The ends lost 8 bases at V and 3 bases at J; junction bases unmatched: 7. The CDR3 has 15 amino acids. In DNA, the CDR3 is TGTGCCAGCCCCCCCCCGGGGGGTGGGGCCAACGTCCTGACTTTC. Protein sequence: CASPPPGGGANVLTF. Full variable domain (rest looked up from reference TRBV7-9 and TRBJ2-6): DTGVSQNPRHKITKRGQNVTFRCDPISEHNRLYWYRQTLGQGPEFLTYFQNEAQLEKSRLLSDRFSAERPKGSFSTLEIQRTEQGDSAMYLCASPPPGGGANVLTFGAGSRLTVL.

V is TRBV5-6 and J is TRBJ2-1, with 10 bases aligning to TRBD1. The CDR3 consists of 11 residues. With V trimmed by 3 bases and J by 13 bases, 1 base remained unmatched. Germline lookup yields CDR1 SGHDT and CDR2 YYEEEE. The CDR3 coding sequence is TGTGCCAGCAGCTCGACAGGGGGCCAGTTCTTC. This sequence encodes CASSSTGGQFF.

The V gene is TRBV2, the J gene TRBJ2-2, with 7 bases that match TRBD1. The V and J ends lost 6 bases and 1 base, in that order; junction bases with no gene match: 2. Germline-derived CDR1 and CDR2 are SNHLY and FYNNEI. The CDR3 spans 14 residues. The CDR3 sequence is CASRRDRNTGELFF. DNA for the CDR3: TGTGCCAGCAGAAGGGACAGGAACACCGGGGAGCTGTTTTTT.

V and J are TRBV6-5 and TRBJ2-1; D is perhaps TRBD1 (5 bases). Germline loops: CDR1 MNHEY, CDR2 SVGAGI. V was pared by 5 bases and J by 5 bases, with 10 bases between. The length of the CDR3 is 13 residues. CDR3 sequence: CASSGRENNEQFF. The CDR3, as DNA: TGTGCCAGCAGTGGCAGGGAAAACAATGAGCAGTTCTTC.

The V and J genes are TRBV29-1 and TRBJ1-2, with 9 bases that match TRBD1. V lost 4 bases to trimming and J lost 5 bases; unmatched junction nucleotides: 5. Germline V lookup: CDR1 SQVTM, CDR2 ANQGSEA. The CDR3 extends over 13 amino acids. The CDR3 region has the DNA TGCAGCGTTGTGACAGGGGGGGATTATGGCTACACCTTC. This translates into CSVVTGGDYGYTF. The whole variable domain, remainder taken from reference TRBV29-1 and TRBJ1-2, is SAVISQKPSRDICQRGTSLTIQCQVDSQVTMMFWYRQQPGQSLTLIATANQGSEATYESGFVIDKFPISRPNLTFSTLTVSNMSPEDSSIYLCSVVTGGDYGYTFGSGTRLTVV.

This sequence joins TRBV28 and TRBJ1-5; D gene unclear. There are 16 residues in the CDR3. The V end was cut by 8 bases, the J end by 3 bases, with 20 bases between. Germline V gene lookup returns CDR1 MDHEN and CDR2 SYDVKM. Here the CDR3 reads CASGESDGSYNQPQHF. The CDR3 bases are TGTGCCAGCGGAGAATCCGACGGAAGCTACAATCAGCCCCAGCATTTT.

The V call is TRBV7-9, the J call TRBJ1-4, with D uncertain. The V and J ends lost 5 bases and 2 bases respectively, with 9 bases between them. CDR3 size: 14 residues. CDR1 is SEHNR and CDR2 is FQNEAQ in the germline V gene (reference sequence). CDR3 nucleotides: TGTGCCAGCAGCCCCTTCCTCACTAATGAAAAACTGTTTTTT. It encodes CASSPFLTNEKLFF.

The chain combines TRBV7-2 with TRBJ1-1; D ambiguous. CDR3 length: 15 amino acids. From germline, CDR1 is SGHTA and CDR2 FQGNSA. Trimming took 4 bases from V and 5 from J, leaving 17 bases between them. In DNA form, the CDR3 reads TGTGCCAGCAGCTCCGAGCAGAGGGTAGGGACTGAAGCTTTCTTT. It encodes CASSSEQRVGTEAFF.

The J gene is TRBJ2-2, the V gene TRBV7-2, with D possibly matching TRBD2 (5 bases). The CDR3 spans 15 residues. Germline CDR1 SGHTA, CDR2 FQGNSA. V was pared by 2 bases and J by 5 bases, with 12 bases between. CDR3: CASSLYRGRTGELFF. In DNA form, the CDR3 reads TGTGCCAGCAGCTTATACCGGGGTCGAACCGGGGAGCTGTTTTTT.

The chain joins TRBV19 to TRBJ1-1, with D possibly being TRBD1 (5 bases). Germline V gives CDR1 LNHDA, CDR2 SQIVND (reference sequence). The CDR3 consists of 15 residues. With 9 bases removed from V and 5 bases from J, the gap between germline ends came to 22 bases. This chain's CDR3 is CASQEGGSGGTEAFF. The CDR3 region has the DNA TGTGCCAGCCAGGAGGGAGGGAGTGGGGGGACTGAAGCTTTCTTT.